The 8 T cell receptor beta chains below were found in one sample sequenced in a study of human T cells and chemical hapten exposure. One entry per CDR3 protein results from TCRdb running MiXCR on the RACE reads. This table holds approximately 350,000 distinct CDR3 sequences, 5.5% to 8% found once. The time point was: patch test 1, 2 weeks after DPC sensitization. As to treatment: therapeutic diphenylcyclopropenone sensitization with weekly scalp DPC. Sequences were derived from whole blood, sampled in connection with sensitization to the hapten diphenylcyclopropenone (DPC). These receptors were obtained from a woman younger than 35 with alopecia areata. Some clones in this sample may be carry-over from other donors' samples.

This clonotype was counted at least ten times. This chain uses TRBV2 with TRBJ2-1, with D possibly matching TRBD2 (6 bases). Trimming left V 6 bases short and J 0 bases short, with 12 bases between. The CDR3 covers 15 residues. The germline gives CDR1 SNHLY, CDR2 FYNNEI. CDR3 sequence reads: CASRRTTGSYNEQFF. For the CDR3, the DNA is TGTGCCAGCAGGCGGACTACCGGCTCCTACAATGAGCAGTTCTTC.

This clonotype showed up many times. This chain connects TRBV4-2 to TRBJ1-1; TRBD1 is a possible D gene (5 bases). Germline CDR1 is LGHNA and CDR2 is YNFKEQ. The V end lost 1 base, the J end lost 5 bases, and 14 bases lay between the germline ends. The CDR3 runs to 15 residues. This chain's CDR3 is CASSQAEAGLTEAFF. The CDR3 nucleotides read TGTGCCAGCAGCCAAGCGGAGGCAGGGCTTACTGAAGCTTTCTTT.

V usage is TRBV12-3 or TRBV12-4 and J usage is TRBJ1-5; D gene uncertain. The CDR3 contains 14 residues. The V end was cut by 3 bases, the J end by 7 bases, with 13 bases between. The CDR3 sequence: CASSFGQLQQPQHF. The CDR3 nucleotides read TGTGCCAGCAGTTTTGGGCAACTCCAACAGCCCCAGCATTTT.

The chain recombines TRBV5-6 with TRBJ1-1; D remains unclear. The CDR3 extends over 16 amino acids. Germline lookup yields CDR1 SGHDT and CDR2 YYEEEE. Trimming left V 0 bases short and J 0 bases short, with 12 bases between. The chain's CDR3 is CASSLEGTDMNTEAFF. DNA for the CDR3: TGTGCCAGCAGCTTGGAGGGCACAGACATGAACACTGAAGCTTTCTTT.

This clonotype was found many times. The chain employs TRBV6-2 or TRBV6-3 and TRBJ1-1; no reliable D call. V was clipped by 6 bases and J by 4 bases, with 15 bases between them. The CDR3 loop spans 14 amino acids. Germline assignment: CDR1 MNHEY and CDR2 SVGEGT. Here the CDR3 DNA reads TGTGCCAGCAGCCGCCCCCTAGGGCCCACTGAAGCTTTCTTT. Translated: CASSRPLGPTEAFF.

A word on this clonotype: Because it lacks the conserved phenylalanine or tryptophan at the end, this CDR3 is likely a read error. The chain has TRBV7-7 and TRBJ2-3, with TRBD2 identical over 11 bases. The CDR3 is 18 residues long. From germline, CDR1 is SSHAT and CDR2 FNYEAQ (reference sequence). CDR3 nucleotides: TGTGCTAGCAGCCCTGGGGCCCTAGCGGGGGGCCGCACAGATACGCAGTATTTA. Its translation: CASSPGALAGGRTDTQYL.

Ten or more counts support this clonotype. The chain uses TRBV7-8 and TRBJ2-5, with D possibly TRBD2 on 5 matching bases. Germline loops: CDR1 SGHVS, CDR2 FQNEAQ. The germline V and J ends were trimmed by 4 bases and 1 base, with 13 bases remaining between them. The CDR3 is made up of 15 amino acids. The chain's CDR3 is CASSSPWSGQETQYF. In nucleotides, the CDR3 is TGTGCCAGCAGCTCGCCTTGGAGCGGCCAAGAGACCCAGTACTTC.

This clonotype was seen a handful of times. This rearrangement joins TRBV5-1 to TRBJ1-2; 7 bases match TRBD1. The CDR3 extends over 15 amino acids. Germline CDR1 reads SGHRS; CDR2 reads YFSETQ. V gave up 2 bases and J gave up 8 bases; unmatched junction bases: 12. In nucleotides, the CDR3 is TGCGCCAGCAGCTTTAAGACAGGGATGGAAAAAGGCTACACCTTC. This gives the protein CASSFKTGMEKGYTF.